The rows below give T cell receptor beta chains drawn from one sample of a study of cytomegalovirus exposure and HLA in healthy donors. Sequenced by immunoSEQ multiplex PCR; TCRdb stores in-frame clones only, minus some. Among more than 150,000 clones listed, roughly 87% were seen once. Source material: PBMCs. Source of these receptors: a man aged 35 to 55 in good health and CMV-seronegative. CDR3s include the opening cysteine and the closing phenylalanine or tryptophan. The D gene is left open where the match is weak. Expanded clones are given a class, and other clones once, few, many or no size at all.

V gene,D gene,clone size,J gene,CDR3 protein,CDR3 DNA
TRBV6-6,TRBD1,.,TRBJ2-7,CATSQRQGLHYEQYF,TGTGCCACCAGCCAAAGACAGGGTCTGCACTACGAGCAGTACTTC
TRBV30,TRBD2,.,TRBJ2-1,CACLGTSGSHEQFF,TGTGCCTGCCTCGGGACTAGCGGGTCGCATGAGCAGTTCTTC
TRBV7-9,TRBD1,.,TRBJ1-2,CASRKQGADYGYTF,TGTGCCAGCAGAAAACAGGGGGCTGACTATGGCTACACCTTC
TRBV2,TRBD1,.,TRBJ2-7,CASGRDSSYEQYF,TGTGCCAGCGGCCGGGACAGCTCCTACGAGCAGTACTTC
TRBV28,TRBD1,.,TRBJ1-6,CASSLFGTERNSPLHF,TGTGCCAGCAGTTTATTCGGGACAGAGCGGAATTCACCCCTCCACTTT
TRBV28,TRBD2,.,TRBJ2-7,CASSQPGLAGEQYF,TGTGCCAGCAGCCAACCTGGACTAGCGGGTGAGCAGTACTTC
TRBV7-2,.,.,TRBJ2-1,CASSPGVSYNEQFF,TGTGCCAGCAGCCCCGGGGTCTCCTACAATGAGCAGTTCTTC
TRBV11-2,TRBD1,.,TRBJ2-2,CASNRDRNTGELFF,TGTGCCAGCAACCGGGACAGGAACACCGGGGAGCTGTTTTTT
TRBV29-1,.,.,TRBJ2-7,CSGVRYEQYF,TGCAGCGGAGTGCGGTACGAGCAGTACTTC
TRBV6-4,.,.,TRBJ2-2,CASSDSVQGVAGELFF,TGTGCCAGCAGTGACTCAGTCCAGGGCGTTGCCGGGGAGCTGTTTTTT
TRBV9,TRBD2,few,TRBJ2-3,CASSVKREMVTDTQYF,TGTGCCAGCAGCGTAAAGCGGGAGATGGTCACAGATACGCAGTATTTT
TRBV6-5,.,.,TRBJ1-1,CASSADRFTEAFF,TGTGCCAGCAGTGCTGACAGGTTCACTGAAGCTTTCTTT
TRBV28,.,once,TRBJ1-5,CASSRQPQHF,TGTGCCAGCAGTCGTCAGCCCCAGCATTTT
TRBV18,TRBD1,once,TRBJ2-3,CASSPPSRTGGTDTQYF,TGTGCCAGCTCACCACCTTCCCGGACAGGGGGCACAGATACGCAGTATTTT
TRBV5-4,.,.,TRBJ2-5,CASSAQGLWETQYF,TGTGCCAGCAGCGCACAGGGTTTGTGGGAGACCCAGTACTTC
TRBV2,.,.,TRBJ2-7,CASTPGTAPYEQYF,TGTGCCAGCACCCCCGGGACTGCCCCCTACGAGCAGTACTTC
TRBV30,.,.,TRBJ1-1,CAWSAIRFMNTEAFF,TGTGCCTGGAGTGCGATTAGATTTATGAACACTGAAGCTTTCTTT
TRBV11-3,.,.,TRBJ1-2,CASARGGLQGYTF,TGTGCCAGCGCAAGGGGGGGGCTACAGGGCTACACCTTC
TRBV25-1,.,.,TRBJ1-1,CASSELARGEAFF,TGTGCCAGCAGTGAATTGGCAAGAGGTGAAGCTTTCTTT
TRBV6-5,TRBD1,.,TRBJ1-1,CASSLDRGPNTEAFF,TGTGCCAGCAGCCTAGACAGGGGGCCGAACACTGAAGCTTTCTTT
TRBV5-8,TRBD1,.,TRBJ2-5,CASSLGDRPSETQYF,TGTGCCAGCAGCTTAGGGGACAGGCCCTCGGAGACCCAGTACTTC
TRBV2,.,few,TRBJ2-7,CASSVTQGGNEQYF,TGTGCCAGCAGTGTCACGCAGGGGGGAAACGAGCAGTACTTC
TRBV9,TRBD1,.,TRBJ1-3,CASSVTGRGNTIYF,TGTGCCAGCAGCGTGACAGGGAGGGGAAACACCATATATTTT
TRBV2,.,.,TRBJ2-4,CASSTGKNIQYF,TGTGCCAGCAGTACAGGGAAAAACATTCAGTACTTC
TRBV28,.,.,TRBJ1-1,CASSFSNTEAFF,TGTGCCAGCAGTTTTAGTAACACTGAAGCTTTCTTT
TRBV5-1,.,.,TRBJ2-1,CASSRGPGGINEQFF,TGCGCCAGCAGCCGAGGGCCCGGAGGGATCAATGAGCAGTTCTTC
TRBV4-3,.,.,TRBJ2-2,CASSQLRDRELFF,TGCGCCAGCAGCCAGTTAAGGGACAGGGAGCTGTTTTTT
TRBV28,TRBD2,.,TRBJ2-1,CASSSRGAGHNEQFF,TGTGCCAGCAGTTCGAGGGGAGCGGGGCACAATGAGCAGTTCTTC
TRBV4-1,TRBD1,.,TRBJ2-3,CASSLGSGTGGADTQYF,TGCGCCAGCAGCCTTGGATCCGGGACAGGGGGCGCAGATACGCAGTATTTT
TRBV29-1,TRBD2,.,TRBJ2-7,CSGGFGTSGRAQVQYF,TGCAGCGGGGGATTTGGGACTAGCGGGAGGGCCCAGGTGCAGTACTTC
TRBV7-3,.,.,TRBJ1-6,CASSLTDSDNSPLHF,TGTGCCAGCAGCTTAACGGACAGTGACAATTCACCCCTCCACTTT
TRBV30,.,.,TRBJ1-2,CAWSVLPGFGYTF,TGTGCCTGGAGTGTACTCCCAGGGTTCGGCTACACCTTC
TRBV28,.,.,TRBJ2-1,CASSKDTGGGNEQFF,TGTGCCAGCAGCAAAGACACCGGTGGAGGCAATGAGCAGTTCTTC
TRBV25-1,.,.,TRBJ2-7,CASSERGVSYEQYF,TGTGCCAGCAGTGAAAGAGGTGTCAGCTACGAGCAGTACTTC
TRBV6-1,.,.,TRBJ2-7,CASSPQQVKTYEQYF,TGTGCCAGCAGTCCCCAACAGGTCAAGACCTACGAGCAGTACTTC
TRBV2,.,.,TRBJ1-1,CASSEEGRGTEAFF,TGTGCCAGCAGTGAAGAGGGTAGGGGCACTGAAGCTTTCTTT
TRBV5-6,.,.,TRBJ2-2,CASSLKDSNTGELFF,TGTGCCAGCAGCTTGAAGGACTCGAACACCGGGGAGCTGTTTTTT
TRBV7-6,.,.,TRBJ2-3,CASSLKGGLTQYF,TGTGCCAGCAGCTTAAAGGGGGGGCTTACGCAGTATTTT
TRBV6-5,.,.,TRBJ1-6,CASSLGGHNSPLHF,TGTGCCAGCAGTCTCGGGGGGCATAATTCACCCCTCCACTTT
TRBV11-3,.,.,TRBJ2-1,CASSLRNEQFF,TGTGCCAGCAGCTTGCGGAATGAGCAGTTCTTC
TRBV5-5,TRBD2,few,TRBJ2-7,CASSLWGREGRYEQYF,TGTGCCAGCAGCTTGTGGGGACGGGAGGGCCGCTACGAGCAGTACTTC
TRBV27,TRBD2,once,TRBJ2-1,CASSLSTKLAGSYNEQFF,TGTGCCAGCAGTTTAAGTACGAAACTAGCGGGGTCCTACAATGAGCAGTTCTTC
TRBV6-5,TRBD1,.,TRBJ2-2,CASSYTGGRTGELFF,TGTGCCAGCAGTTACACAGGGGGCCGAACCGGGGAGCTGTTTTTT
TRBV2,.,.,TRBJ2-1,CASMSGVNEQFF,TGTGCCAGCATGTCAGGGGTAAATGAGCAGTTCTTC
TRBV9,.,.,TRBJ1-2,CASSVDSSNYGYTF,TGTGCCAGCAGCGTCGACAGTTCTAACTATGGCTACACCTTC
TRBV2,.,.,TRBJ2-2,CASSVRGRTGELFF,TGTGCCAGCAGTGTCAGGGGTAGAACCGGGGAGCTGTTTTTT
TRBV5-6,.,few,TRBJ2-2,CASSLGLGVGELFF,TGTGCCAGCAGCTTGGGACTAGGGGTCGGGGAGCTGTTTTTT
TRBV7-8,.,.,TRBJ2-7,CASSRPGSYSYEQYF,TGTGCCAGCAGCCGCCCCGGGAGCTATTCCTACGAGCAGTACTTC
TRBV6-1,TRBD1,.,TRBJ1-5,CASDRGGGNQPQHF,TGTGCCAGCGACAGGGGCGGTGGCAATCAGCCCCAGCATTTT
TRBV5-1,TRBD2,.,TRBJ2-3,CASSFGGGRDTQYF,TGCGCCAGCAGCTTCGGCGGGGGGAGAGATACGCAGTATTTT
TRBV7-2,TRBD2,.,TRBJ2-4,CASRLGTSGRGGNIQYF,TGTGCCAGCAGACTAGGGACTAGCGGAAGGGGTGGAAACATTCAGTACTTC
TRBV4-3,.,few,TRBJ2-2,CASSQGRQVRTGELFF,TGCGCCAGCAGCCAGGGAAGACAGGTCAGAACCGGGGAGCTGTTTTTT
TRBV6-5,TRBD2,few,TRBJ2-1,CASSYSEAGLNEQFF,TGTGCCAGCAGTTACTCGGAAGCGGGACTCAATGAGCAGTTCTTC
TRBV4-3,TRBD1,.,TRBJ1-2,CASSQDSLPGQGYYGYTF,TGCGCCAGCAGCCAAGATTCTCTTCCGGGACAGGGATACTATGGCTACACCTTC
TRBV6-6,TRBD1,once,TRBJ2-2,CASSWDRGVGSRELFF,TGTGCCAGCAGTTGGGACAGGGGAGTTGGTAGCCGGGAGCTGTTTTTT
TRBV5-6,.,.,TRBJ2-7,CASSSGTGDYEQYF,TGTGCCAGCAGCTCCGGGACTGGGGACTACGAGCAGTACTTC
TRBV6-5,.,once,TRBJ2-7,CASSEWLSSYEQYF,TGTGCCAGCAGTGAGTGGTTGAGCTCCTACGAGCAGTACTTC
TRBV27,TRBD1,.,TRBJ1-3,CASSPFRTGTSGNTIYF,TGTGCCAGCAGTCCCTTCCGGACAGGGACCTCTGGAAACACCATATATTTT
TRBV19,TRBD1,.,TRBJ1-4,CASSTRDRANEKLFF,TGTGCCAGTAGTACCAGGGACAGGGCGAATGAAAAACTGTTTTTT